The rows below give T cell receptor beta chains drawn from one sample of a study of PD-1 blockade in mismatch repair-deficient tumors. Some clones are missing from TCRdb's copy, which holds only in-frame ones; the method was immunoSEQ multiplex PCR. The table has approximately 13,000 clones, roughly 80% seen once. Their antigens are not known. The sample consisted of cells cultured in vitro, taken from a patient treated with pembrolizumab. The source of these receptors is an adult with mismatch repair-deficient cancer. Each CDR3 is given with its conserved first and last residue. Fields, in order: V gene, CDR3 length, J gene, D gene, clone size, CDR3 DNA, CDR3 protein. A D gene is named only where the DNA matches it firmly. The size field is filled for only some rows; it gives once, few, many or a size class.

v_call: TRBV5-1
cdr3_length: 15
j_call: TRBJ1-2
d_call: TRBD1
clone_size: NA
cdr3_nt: TGCGCCAGCAGCCAAACAACAGGGGTTGCCTATGGCTACACCTTC
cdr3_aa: CASSQTTGVAYGYTF

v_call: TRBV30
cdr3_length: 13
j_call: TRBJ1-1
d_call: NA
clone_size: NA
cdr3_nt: TGTGCCTGGAGAATTACAGGGACCCCTGAAGCTTTCTTT
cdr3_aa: CAWRITGTPEAFF

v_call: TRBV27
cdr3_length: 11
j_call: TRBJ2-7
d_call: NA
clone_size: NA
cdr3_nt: TGTGCCAGCAGTGACGACTACGAGCAGTACTTC
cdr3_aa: CASSDDYEQYF

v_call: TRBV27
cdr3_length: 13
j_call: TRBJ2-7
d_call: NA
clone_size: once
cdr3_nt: TGTGCCAGCAGTGACGCTGGCTCCTACGAGCAGTACTTC
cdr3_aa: CASSDAGSYEQYF

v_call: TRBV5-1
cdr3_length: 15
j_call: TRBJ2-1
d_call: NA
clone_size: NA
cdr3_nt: TGCGCCAGCAGCCCGGGTATGAGCTCCTACAATGAGCAGTTCTTC
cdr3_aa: CASSPGMSSYNEQFF

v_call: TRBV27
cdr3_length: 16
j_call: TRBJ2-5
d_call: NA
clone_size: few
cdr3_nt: TGTGCCAGCAGTGCCTGGGGCGGAAGCCCCCAATGGACCCAGTACTTC
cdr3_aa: CASSAWGGSPQWTQYF

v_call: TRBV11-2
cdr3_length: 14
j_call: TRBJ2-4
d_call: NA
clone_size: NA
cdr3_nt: TGTGCCAGCAGCTTACAGGGGGCCAAAAACATTCAGTACTTC
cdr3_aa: CASSLQGAKNIQYF

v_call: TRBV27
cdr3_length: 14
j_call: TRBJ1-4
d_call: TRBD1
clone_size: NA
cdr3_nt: TGTGCCAGCGGAGAACAGGGGTCAAATGAAAAACTGTTTTTT
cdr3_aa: CASGEQGSNEKLFF

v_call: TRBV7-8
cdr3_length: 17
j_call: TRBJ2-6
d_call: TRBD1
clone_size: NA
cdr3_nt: TGTGCCAGCAGCTACGGACAGGGCGGGTCTGGGGCCAACGTCCTGACTTTC
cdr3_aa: CASSYGQGGSGANVLTF

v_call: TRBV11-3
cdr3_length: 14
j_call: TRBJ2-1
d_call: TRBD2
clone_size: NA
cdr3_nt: TGTGCCAGCATTGGGACTAGCGGGAGGGGTGAGCAGTTCTTC
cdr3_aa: CASIGTSGRGEQFF

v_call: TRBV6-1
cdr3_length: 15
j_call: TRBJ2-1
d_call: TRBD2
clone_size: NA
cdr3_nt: TGTGCCAGCAGTGAGACTAGCGGGAGTTACAATGAGCAGTTCTTC
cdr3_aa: CASSETSGSYNEQFF

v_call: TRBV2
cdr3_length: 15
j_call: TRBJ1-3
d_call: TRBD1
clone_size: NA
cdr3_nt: TGTGCCAGCAGGGGGACAGGAGACTCTGGAAACACCATATATTTT
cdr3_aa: CASRGTGDSGNTIYF

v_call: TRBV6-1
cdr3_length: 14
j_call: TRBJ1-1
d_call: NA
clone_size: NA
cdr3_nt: TGTGCCAGCAGTGAGTGGGGCGCAACCACTGAAGCTTTCTTT
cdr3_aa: CASSEWGATTEAFF

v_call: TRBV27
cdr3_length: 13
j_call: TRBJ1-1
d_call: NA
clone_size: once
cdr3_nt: TGTGCCAGCAATGCAGGGATGAACACTGAAGCTTTCTTT
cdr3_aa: CASNAGMNTEAFF

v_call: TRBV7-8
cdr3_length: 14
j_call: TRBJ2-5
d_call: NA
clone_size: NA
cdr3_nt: TGTGCCAGCAGCCCGACGCGGGTACAAGAGACCCAGTACTTC
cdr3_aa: CASSPTRVQETQYF

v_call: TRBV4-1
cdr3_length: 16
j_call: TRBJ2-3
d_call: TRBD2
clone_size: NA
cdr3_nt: TGCGCCAGCAGCCAAGTTTTGCGGGAGAAAACAGATACGCAGTATTTT
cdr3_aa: CASSQVLREKTDTQYF

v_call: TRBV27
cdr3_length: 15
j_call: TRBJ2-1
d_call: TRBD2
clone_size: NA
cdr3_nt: TGTGCCATCAAATTTCTAGCGGGAACCTACAATGAGCAGTTCTTC
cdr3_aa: CAIKFLAGTYNEQFF

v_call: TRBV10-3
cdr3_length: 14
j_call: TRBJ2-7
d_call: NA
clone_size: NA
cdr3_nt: TGTGCCATCAGTGAAGGCGGATGGGCCTACGAGCAGTACTTC
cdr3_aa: CAISEGGWAYEQYF

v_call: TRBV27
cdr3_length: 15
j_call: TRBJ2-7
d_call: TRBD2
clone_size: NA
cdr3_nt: TGTGCCAGCAGTTCTATACTAGCGGGGAACTACGAGCAGTACTTC
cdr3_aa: CASSSILAGNYEQYF

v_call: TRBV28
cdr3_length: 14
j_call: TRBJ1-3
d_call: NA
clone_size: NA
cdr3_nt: TGTGCCAGCATCTTACAGGGAACTGGAAACACCATATATTTT
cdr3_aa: CASILQGTGNTIYF

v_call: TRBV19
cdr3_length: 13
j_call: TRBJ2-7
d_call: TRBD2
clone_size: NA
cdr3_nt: TGTGCCAGTAGTATCGCGGGAGACTACGAGCAGTACTTC
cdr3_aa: CASSIAGDYEQYF

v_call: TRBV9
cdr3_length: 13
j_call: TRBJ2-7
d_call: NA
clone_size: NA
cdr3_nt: TGTGCCAGCAGCGTAGGACTCGGATACGAGCAGTACTTC
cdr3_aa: CASSVGLGYEQYF

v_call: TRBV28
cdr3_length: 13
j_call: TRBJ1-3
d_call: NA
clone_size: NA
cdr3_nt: TGTGCCAGCAGTTTCGATCCTCGAAACACCATATATTTT
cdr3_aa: CASSFDPRNTIYF

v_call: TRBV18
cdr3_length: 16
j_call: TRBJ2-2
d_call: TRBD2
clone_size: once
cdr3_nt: TGTGCCAGCTCAGGACTAGCGGGAGCAAGCACCGGGGAGCTGTTTTTT
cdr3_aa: CASSGLAGASTGELFF

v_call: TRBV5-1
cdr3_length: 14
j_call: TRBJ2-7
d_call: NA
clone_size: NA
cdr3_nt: TGCGCCAGCAGCTTGGAAGCTGATGCCTACGAGCAGTACTTC
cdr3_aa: CASSLEADAYEQYF

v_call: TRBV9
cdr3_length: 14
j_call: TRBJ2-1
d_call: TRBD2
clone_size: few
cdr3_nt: TGTGCCAGCAGCGTAAGCGGGGGCTACAATGAGCAGTTCTTC
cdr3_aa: CASSVSGGYNEQFF

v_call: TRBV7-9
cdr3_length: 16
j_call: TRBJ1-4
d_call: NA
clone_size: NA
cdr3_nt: TGTGCCAGCAGCCCTCAAAAGGCGGTGTTGTTTGAAAAACTGTTTTTT
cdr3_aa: CASSPQKAVLFEKLFF

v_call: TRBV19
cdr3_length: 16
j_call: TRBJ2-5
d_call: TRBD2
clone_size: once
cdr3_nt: TGTGCCAGTAGTCCGACTAGCGGGAGACCCCTGGAGACCCAGTACTTC
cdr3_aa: CASSPTSGRPLETQYF

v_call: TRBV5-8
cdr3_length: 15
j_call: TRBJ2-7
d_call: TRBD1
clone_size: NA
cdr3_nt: TGTGCCAGCAGCTTCTCGCGGACAGGAGCCTACGAGCAGTACTTC
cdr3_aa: CASSFSRTGAYEQYF

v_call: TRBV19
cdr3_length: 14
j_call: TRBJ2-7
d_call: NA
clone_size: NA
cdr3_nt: TGTGCCAGTAAGAGGGAGTTAGGGTCCTACGAGCAGTACTTC
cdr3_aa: CASKRELGSYEQYF

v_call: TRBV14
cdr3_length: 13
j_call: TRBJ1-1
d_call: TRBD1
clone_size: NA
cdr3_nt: TGTGCCAGCAGCCAAGAAAACAGGGGTGAAGCTTTCTTT
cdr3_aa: CASSQENRGEAFF

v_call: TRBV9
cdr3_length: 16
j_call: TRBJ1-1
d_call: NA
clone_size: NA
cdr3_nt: TGTGCCAGCAATCTCAATCCGACAGGAGGGAACACTGAAGCTTTCTTT
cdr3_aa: CASNLNPTGGNTEAFF

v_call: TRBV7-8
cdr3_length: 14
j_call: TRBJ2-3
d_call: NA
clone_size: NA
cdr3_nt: TGTGCCAGCAGCTTAGTCACTGGCACAGATACGCAGTATTTT
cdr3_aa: CASSLVTGTDTQYF

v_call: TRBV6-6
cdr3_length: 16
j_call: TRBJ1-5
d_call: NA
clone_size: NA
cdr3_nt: TGTGCCAGCAGTTACCCACATGAGGGTAGCAATCAGCCCCAGCATTTT
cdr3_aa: CASSYPHEGSNQPQHF

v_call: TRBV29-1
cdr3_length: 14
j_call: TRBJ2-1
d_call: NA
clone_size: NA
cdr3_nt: TGCAGCGTTGTGCCGCCAAGGGAGTACAATGAGCAGTTCTTC
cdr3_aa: CSVVPPREYNEQFF

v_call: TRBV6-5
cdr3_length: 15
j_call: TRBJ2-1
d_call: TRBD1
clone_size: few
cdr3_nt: TGTGCCAGCAGTTACCAACCGGGACAGGTCAATGAGCAGTTCTTC
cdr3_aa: CASSYQPGQVNEQFF

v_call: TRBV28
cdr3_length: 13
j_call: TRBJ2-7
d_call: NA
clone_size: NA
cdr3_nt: TGTGCCAGCAGTTCCGGAAGCTCCTACGAGCAGTACTTC
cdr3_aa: CASSSGSSYEQYF

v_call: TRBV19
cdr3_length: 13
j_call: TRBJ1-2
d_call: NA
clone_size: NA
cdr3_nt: TGTGCCAGTAGTGGGTGGACAGAGGATGGCTACACCTTC
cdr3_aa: CASSGWTEDGYTF

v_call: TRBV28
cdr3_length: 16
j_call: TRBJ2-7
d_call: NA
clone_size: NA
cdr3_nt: TGTGCCAGCAGTGTGGGGGGGGACAGAAACTCCTACGAGCAGTACTTC
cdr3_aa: CASSVGGDRNSYEQYF

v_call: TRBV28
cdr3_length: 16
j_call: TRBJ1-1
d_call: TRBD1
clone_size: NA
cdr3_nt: TGTGCCAGCAGTGATTTCACCGGGACAGGGGTTTCTGAAGCTTTCTTT
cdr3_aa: CASSDFTGTGVSEAFF

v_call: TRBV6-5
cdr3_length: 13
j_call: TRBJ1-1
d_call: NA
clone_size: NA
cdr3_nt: TGTGCCAGCAGTTACTCCAGGGATACTGAAGCTTTCTTT
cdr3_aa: CASSYSRDTEAFF

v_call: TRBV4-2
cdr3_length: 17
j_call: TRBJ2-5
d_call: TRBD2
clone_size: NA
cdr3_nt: TGTGCCAGCAGCCTAAAGGGCAGTAGCGGGAGCAGCGAGACCCAGTACTTC
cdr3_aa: CASSLKGSSGSSETQYF

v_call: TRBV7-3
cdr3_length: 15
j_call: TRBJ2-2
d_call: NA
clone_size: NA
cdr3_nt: TGTGCCAGCAGCTTAATGGGCCAGGTCACCGGGGAGCTGTTTTTT
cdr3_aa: CASSLMGQVTGELFF

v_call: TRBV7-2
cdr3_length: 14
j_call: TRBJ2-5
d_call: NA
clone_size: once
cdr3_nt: TGTGCCAGCAGCCGAGCAAGGGACCAAGAGACCCAGTACTTC
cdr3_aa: CASSRARDQETQYF

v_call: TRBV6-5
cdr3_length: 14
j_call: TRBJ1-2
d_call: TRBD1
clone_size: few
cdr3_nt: TGTGCCAGCAGTTACCTCCGGACAGGGTATGGCTACACCTTC
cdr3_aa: CASSYLRTGYGYTF

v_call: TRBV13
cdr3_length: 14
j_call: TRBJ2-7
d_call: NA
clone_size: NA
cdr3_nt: TGTGCCAGCAGCTTAGTTTCACGTCCCGGCGAGCAGTACTTC
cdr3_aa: CASSLVSRPGEQYF

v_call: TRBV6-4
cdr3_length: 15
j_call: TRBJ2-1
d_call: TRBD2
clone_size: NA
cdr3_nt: TGTGCCAGCAGTGACTTAGCTAGCGGGAGTGATGAGCAGTTCTTC
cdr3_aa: CASSDLASGSDEQFF

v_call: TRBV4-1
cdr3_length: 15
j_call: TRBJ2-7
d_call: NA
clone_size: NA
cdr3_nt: TGCGCCAGCAGCCAAATTAGAGCGCGGTACTACGAGCAGTACTTC
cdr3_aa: CASSQIRARYYEQYF

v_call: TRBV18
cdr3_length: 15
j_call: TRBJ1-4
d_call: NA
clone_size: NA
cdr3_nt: TGTGCCAGCTCACCACTGAGAGCAACTAATGAAAAACTGTTTTTT
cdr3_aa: CASSPLRATNEKLFF

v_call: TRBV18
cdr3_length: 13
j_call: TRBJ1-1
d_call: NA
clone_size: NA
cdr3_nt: TGTGCCAGCTCACCAGAAGGGGACACTGAAGCTTTCTTT
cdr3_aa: CASSPEGDTEAFF

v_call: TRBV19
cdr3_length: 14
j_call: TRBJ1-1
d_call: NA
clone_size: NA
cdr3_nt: TGTGCCAGTAGTCAACGGGGAGGATACACTGAAGCTTTCTTT
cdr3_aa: CASSQRGGYTEAFF

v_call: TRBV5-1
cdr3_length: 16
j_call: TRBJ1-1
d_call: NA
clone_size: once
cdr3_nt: TGCGCCAGCAGCTTGGAGCGGGGGGTTCGCAACTCTGAAGCTTTCTTT
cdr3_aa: CASSLERGVRNSEAFF

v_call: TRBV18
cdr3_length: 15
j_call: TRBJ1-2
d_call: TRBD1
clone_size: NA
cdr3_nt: TGTGCCAGCTCACCACCGGGACAGGGACTCTATGGCTACACCTTC
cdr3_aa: CASSPPGQGLYGYTF

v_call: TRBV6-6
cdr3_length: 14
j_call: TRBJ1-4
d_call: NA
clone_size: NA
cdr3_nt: TGTGCCAGCGGTGGGGCCGGGGGTAATGAAAAACTGTTTTTT
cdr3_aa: CASGGAGGNEKLFF

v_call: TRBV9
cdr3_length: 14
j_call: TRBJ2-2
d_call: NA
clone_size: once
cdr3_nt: TGTGCCAGCAGCCCCCCGACGGGAATCGGGGAGCTGTTTTTT
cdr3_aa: CASSPPTGIGELFF

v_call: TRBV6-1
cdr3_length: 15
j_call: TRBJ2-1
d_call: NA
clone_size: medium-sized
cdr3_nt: TGTGCCAGCAGTGAACAGGGCGGGACCTACAATGAGCAGTTCTTC
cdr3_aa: CASSEQGGTYNEQFF

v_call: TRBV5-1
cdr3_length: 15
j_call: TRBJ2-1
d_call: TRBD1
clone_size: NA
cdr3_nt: TGCGCCAGCAGAGATGAGACAGGGGTTTACAATGAGCAGTTCTTC
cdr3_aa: CASRDETGVYNEQFF

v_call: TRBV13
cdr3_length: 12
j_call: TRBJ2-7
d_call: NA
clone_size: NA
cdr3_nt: TGTGCCAGCAGCTTACAGGGAGGCGAGCAGTACTTC
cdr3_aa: CASSLQGGEQYF

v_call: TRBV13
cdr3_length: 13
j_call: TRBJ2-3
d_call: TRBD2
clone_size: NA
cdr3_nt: TGTGCCAGCGAGGGGCGGGAGGCAGATACGCAGTATTTT
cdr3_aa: CASEGREADTQYF